These 3 T cell receptor beta chains came from one sample sequenced in a study of tissue T cells after allogeneic stem cell transplantation. Sequencing used immunoSEQ multiplex PCR; TCRdb keeps in-frame clones, though not all of them. The data contain several thousand clones, approximately 50% of them singletons. Time point indicated: mouse harvest day 7 after allogeneic transplant. The graft held 10^6 splenic CD5+ T cells and 10^7 T-cell-depleted bone marrow cells. Sequenced: gut tissue. These receptors were obtained from a female BALB/c mouse given C57BL/6 T cells with graft-versus-host disease after an allogeneic hematopoietic cell transplant.

As concerns this clone: Gene names are the mouse ones. The read finishes 1 residue shy of the CDR3 end, and the germline J gene is used to complete it. The chain employs TRBV16 and TRBJ2-7; D is possibly TRBD1 (6 bases). V lost 0 bases and J 9 bases, leaving 6 bases between the germline ends. This CDR3 has 11 amino acids. Germline CDR1 is SGHSA and CDR2 is FRNQAP. Incomplete CDR3 DNA: TGTGCAAGCAGCTTAGACAGGGGACAGTAC. As protein: CASSLDRGQY. The entire CDR3 protein reads CASSLDRGQYF.

Comment on this clone: The gene names given are mouse names. The read terminates 1 residue ahead of where the CDR3 ends, so the germline J gene completes it. The chain joins TRBV5 to TRBJ2-1; 8 bases are shared with TRBD2. The V and J ends lost 3 bases and 5 bases, in that order; junction bases with no gene match: 6. This CDR3 comprises 15 residues. Germline assignment: CDR1 LGHNA and CDR2 YNLKQL (reference sequence). The covered CDR3 bases are TGTGCCAGCAGCCACCGACTGGGGAGGAATGCTGAGCAGTTC. Translating it yields CASSHRLGRNAEQF. The entire CDR3 protein is CASSHRLGRNAEQFF.

Comment on this clone: The genes and germline here are from mouse. The read finishes 1 residue shy of the CDR3 end, and the germline J gene is used to complete it. The V call is TRBV15, the J call TRBJ2-3, with D perhaps matching TRBD1 or TRBD2 (5 bases each). V was cut by 1 base and J by 2 bases, with 7 bases left in between. CDR1 is SGHND and CDR2 is FRSKSL in the germline V gene. The CDR3 length is 14 residues. The DNA read from the CDR3 is TGTGCCAGCAGTTTAGGGGGCGTTGCAGAAACGCTGTAT. Translated: CASSLGGVAETLY. The full CDR3 is CASSLGGVAETLYF.